This TCR beta chain was sequenced for a study of control samples from healthy donors and cancer patients. Germline V CDR1 and CDR2: SGHRS, YFSETQ. This CDR3 comprises 14 residues. The V end lost 0 bases, the J end lost 4 bases, and 10 bases lay between the germline ends. The data were produced by immunoSEQ multiplex PCR, yet TCRdb's version contains in-frame clones alone and is incomplete. The repertoire holds more than 75,000 clones, with about 79% as singletons. This clonotype was sampled from a woman in her thirties in good health. This chain connects TRBV5-1 to TRBJ2-5, with D unresolved. Source material: blood. CDR3 protein: CASSLGTALETQYF. In nucleotides, the CDR3 is TGCGCCAGCAGCTTGGGGACGGCCTTAGAGACCCAGTACTTC.